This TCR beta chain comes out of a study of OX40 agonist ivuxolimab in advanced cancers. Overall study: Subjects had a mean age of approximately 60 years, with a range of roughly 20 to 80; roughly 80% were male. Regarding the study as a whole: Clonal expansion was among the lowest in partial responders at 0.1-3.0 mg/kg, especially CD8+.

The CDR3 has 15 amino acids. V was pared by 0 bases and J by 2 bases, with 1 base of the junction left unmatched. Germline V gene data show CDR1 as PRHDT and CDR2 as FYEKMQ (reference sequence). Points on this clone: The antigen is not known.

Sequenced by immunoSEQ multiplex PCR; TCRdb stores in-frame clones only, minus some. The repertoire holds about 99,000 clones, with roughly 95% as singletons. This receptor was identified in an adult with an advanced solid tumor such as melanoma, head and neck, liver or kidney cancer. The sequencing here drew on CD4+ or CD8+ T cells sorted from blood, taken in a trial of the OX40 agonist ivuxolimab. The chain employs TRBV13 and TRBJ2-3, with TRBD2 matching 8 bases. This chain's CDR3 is CASSLGTSVTDTQYF. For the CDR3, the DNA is TGTGCCAGCAGCTTAGGGACTAGCGTCACAGATACGCAGTATTTT.